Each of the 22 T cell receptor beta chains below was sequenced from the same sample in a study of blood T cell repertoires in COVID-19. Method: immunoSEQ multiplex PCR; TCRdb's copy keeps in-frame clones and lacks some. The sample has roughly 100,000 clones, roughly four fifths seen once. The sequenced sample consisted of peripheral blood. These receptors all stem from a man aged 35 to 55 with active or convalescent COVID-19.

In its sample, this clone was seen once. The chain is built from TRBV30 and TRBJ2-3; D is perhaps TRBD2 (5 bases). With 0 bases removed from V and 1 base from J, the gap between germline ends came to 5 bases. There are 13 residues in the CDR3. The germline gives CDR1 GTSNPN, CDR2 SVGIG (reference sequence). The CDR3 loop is CAWSVSGTDTQYF. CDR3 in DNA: TGTGCCTGGAGTGTTAGCGGCACAGATACGCAGTATTTT.

DNA for the CDR3: TGTGCCAGCAGTACTGCTCGGGACAGGGATAATGGGCAGTACTTC. Translating gives CASSTARDRDNGQYF. The chain has TRBV27 and TRBJ2-7, with TRBD1 matching 9 bases. V lost 5 bases and J lost 9; bases outside the gene matches: 14. Germline CDR1 is MNHEY and CDR2 is SMNVEV (reference sequence). CDR3 size: 15 residues.

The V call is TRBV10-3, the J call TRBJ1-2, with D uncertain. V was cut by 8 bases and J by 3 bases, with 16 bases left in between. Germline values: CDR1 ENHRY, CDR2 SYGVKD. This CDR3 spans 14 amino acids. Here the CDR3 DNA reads TGTGCCATCCGGAAGGCAGGTGGTGACTATGGCTACACCTTC. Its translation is CAIRKAGGDYGYTF.

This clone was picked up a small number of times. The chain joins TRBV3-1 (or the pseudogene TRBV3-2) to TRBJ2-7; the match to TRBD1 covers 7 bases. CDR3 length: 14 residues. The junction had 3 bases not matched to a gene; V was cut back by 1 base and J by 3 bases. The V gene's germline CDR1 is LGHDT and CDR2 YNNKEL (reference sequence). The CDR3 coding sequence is TGTGCCAGCAGCCAAGCAGGGGGTTTCTACGAGCAGTACTTC. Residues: CASSQAGGFYEQYF.

The CDR3 DNA reads TGTGCCAGCAGCATTCAGGGAGGGGAGACCCAGTACTTC. It is translated as CASSIQGGETQYF. The chain recombines TRBV9 with TRBJ2-5; 7 nucleotides match TRBD2. Germline CDR1 SGDLS, CDR2 YYNGEE. This CDR3 is built from 13 residues. With 4 bases clipped from V and 5 bases from J, the junction kept 5 bases outside the gene matches.

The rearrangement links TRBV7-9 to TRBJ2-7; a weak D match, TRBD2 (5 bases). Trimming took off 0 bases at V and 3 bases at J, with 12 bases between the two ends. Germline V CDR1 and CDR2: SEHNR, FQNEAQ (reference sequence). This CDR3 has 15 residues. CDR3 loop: CASSLALAGIYEQYF. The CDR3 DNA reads TGTGCCAGCAGCTTAGCGCTGGCGGGCATCTACGAGCAGTACTTC.

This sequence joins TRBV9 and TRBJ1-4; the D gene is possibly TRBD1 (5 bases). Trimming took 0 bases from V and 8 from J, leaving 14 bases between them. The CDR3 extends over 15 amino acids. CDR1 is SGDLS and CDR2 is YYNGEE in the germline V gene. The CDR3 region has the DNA TGTGCCAGCAGCGTAGCTGGAGGGGTTCGGGAAAAACTGTTTTTT. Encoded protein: CASSVAGGVREKLFF.

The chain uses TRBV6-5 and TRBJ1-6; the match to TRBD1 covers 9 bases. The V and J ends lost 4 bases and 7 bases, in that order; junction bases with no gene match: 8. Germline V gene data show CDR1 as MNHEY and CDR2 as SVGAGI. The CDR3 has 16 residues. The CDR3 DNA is TGTGCCAGCAGTTTAGCAAGCGGGACAGGGAATTCACCCCTCCACTTT. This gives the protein CASSLASGTGNSPLHF.

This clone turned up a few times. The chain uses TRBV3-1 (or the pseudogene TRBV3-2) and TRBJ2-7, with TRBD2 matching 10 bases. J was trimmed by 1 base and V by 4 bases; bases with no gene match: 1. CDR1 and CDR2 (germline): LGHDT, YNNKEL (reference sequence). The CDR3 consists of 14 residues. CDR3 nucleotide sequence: TGTGCCAGCAGCCCTAGCGGGAGTTCCTACGAGCAGTACTTC. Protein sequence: CASSPSGSSYEQYF.

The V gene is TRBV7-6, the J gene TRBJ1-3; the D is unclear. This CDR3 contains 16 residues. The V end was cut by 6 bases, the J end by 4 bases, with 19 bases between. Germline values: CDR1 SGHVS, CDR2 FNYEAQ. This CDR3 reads CASSSRGDQDGNTIYF. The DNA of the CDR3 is TGTGCCAGCAGTAGCCGAGGAGACCAAGACGGAAACACCATATATTTT.

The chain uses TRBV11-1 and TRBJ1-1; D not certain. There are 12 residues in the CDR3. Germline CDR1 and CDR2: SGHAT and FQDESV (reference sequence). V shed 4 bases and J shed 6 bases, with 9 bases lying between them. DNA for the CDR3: TGTGCCAGCAGCTCCTATATCGCTGAAGCTTTCTTT. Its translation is CASSSYIAEAFF.

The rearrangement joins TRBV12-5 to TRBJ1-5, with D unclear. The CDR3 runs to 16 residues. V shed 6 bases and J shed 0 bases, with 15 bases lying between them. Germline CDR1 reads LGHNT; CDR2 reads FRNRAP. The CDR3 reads CASGPEGSYSNQPQHF. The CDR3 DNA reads TGTGCTAGTGGCCCGGAGGGTTCCTATAGCAATCAGCCCCAGCATTTT.

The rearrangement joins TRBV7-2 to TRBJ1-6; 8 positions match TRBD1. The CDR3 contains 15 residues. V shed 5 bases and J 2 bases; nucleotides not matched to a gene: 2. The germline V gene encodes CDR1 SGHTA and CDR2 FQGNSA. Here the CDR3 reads CASSAGQAYNSPLHF. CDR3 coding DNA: TGTGCCAGCAGCGCGGGACAGGCCTATAATTCACCCCTCCACTTT.

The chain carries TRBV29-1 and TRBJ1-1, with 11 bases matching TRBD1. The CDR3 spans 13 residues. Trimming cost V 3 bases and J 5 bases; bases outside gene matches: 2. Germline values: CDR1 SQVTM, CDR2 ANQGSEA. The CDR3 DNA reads TGCAGCGTTGAGAGGGACAGGGGGACTGAAGCTTTCTTT. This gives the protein CSVERDRGTEAFF.

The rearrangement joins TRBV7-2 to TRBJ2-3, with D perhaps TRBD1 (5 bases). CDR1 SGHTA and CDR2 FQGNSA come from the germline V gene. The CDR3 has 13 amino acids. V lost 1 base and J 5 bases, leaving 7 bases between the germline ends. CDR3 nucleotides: TGTGCCAGCAGCTTAGGTCAGGGAGATACGCAGTATTTT. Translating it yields CASSLGQGDTQYF.

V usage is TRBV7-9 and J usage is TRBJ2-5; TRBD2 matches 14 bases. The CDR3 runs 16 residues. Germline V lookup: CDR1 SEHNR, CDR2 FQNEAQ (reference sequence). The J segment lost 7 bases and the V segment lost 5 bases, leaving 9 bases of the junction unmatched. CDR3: CASSPQTSGGAGTQYF. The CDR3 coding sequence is TGTGCCAGCAGCCCCCAGACTAGCGGGGGGGCAGGGACCCAGTACTTC. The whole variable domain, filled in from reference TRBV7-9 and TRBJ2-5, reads DTGVSQNPRHKITKRGQNVTFRCDPISEHNRLYWYRQTLGQGPEFLTYFQNEAQLEKSRLLSDRFSAERPKGSFSTLEIQRTEQGDSAMYLCASSPQTSGGAGTQYFGPGTRLLVL.

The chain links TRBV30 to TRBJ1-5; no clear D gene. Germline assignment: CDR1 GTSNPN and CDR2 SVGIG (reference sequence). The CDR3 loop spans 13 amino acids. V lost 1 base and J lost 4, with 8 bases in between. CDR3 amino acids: CAWSESPNQPQHF. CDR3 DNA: TGTGCCTGGAGTGAGAGTCCGAATCAGCCCCAGCATTTT.

CDR3 residues: CASSQDGRGGRETQYF. The CDR3, as DNA: TGTGCCAGCAGCCAAGATGGGCGGGGGGGCCGAGAGACCCAGTACTTC. The chain uses TRBV3-1 (or the pseudogene TRBV3-2) and TRBJ2-5; 9 bases agree with TRBD2. The CDR3 consists of 16 residues. In germline, CDR1 is LGHDT, CDR2 YNNKEL (reference sequence). Losses at the gene ends were 0 bases for V and 4 bases for J; bases not matched to a gene: 6.

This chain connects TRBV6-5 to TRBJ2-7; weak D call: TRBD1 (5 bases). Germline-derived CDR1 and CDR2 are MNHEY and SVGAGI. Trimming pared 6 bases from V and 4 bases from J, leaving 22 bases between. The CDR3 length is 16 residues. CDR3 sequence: CASSYGRTSQSYEQYF. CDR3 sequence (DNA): TGTGCCAGCAGCTACGGCAGGACAAGCCAATCTTACGAGCAGTACTTC.

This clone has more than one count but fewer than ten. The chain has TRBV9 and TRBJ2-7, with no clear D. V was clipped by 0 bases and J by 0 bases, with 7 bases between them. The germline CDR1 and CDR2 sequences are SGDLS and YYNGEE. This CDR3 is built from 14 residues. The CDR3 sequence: CASSVGSYSYEQYF. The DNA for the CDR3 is TGTGCCAGCAGCGTAGGTAGCTACTCCTACGAGCAGTACTTC. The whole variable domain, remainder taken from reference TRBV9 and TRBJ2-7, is DSGVTQTPKHLITATGQRVTLRCSPRSGDLSVYWYQQSLDQGLQFLIQYYNGEERAKGNILERFSAQQFPDLHSELNLSSLELGDSALYFCASSVGSYSYEQYFGPGTRLTVT.

The CDR3, as DNA: TGTGCCAGCAGCCAAGCCGCGGGACTAGCGGGGGGGGATACGCAGTATTTT. As protein: CASSQAAGLAGGDTQYF. The chain joins TRBV3-1 (or the pseudogene TRBV3-2) to TRBJ2-3, with 16 bases matching TRBD2. The J segment lost 6 bases and the V segment lost 1 base, leaving 4 bases of the junction unmatched. The germline V gene encodes CDR1 LGHDT and CDR2 YNNKEL (reference sequence). CDR3 length: 17 amino acids.

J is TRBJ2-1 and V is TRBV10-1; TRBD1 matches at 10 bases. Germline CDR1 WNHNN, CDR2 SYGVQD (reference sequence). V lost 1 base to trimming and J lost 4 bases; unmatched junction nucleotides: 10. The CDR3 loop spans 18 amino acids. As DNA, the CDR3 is TGCGCCAGCAGTGAGTACGGGGCGACAGGGGGCAGGTACAATGAGCAGTTCTTC. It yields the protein CASSEYGATGGRYNEQFF.